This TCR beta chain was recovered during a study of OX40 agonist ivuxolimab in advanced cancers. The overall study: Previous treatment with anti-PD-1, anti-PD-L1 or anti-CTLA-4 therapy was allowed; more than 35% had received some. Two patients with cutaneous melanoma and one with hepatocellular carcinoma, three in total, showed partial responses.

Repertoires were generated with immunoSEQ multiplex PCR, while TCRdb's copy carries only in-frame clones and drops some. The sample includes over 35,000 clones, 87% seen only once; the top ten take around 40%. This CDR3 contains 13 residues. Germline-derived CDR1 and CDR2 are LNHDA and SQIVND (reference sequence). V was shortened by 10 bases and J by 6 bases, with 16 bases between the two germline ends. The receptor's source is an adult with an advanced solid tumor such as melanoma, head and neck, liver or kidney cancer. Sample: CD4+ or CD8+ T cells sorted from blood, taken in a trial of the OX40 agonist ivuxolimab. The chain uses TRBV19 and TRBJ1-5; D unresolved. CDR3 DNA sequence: TGTGCCACGGTGAGACGGGGTGGTCAGCCCCAGCATTTT. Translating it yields CATVRRGGQPQHF.